Following are 5 T cell receptor beta chains from one sample sequenced in a study of T and B cells in COVID-19 patients. From blood, about 240-550 ng of genomic DNA served as TRB template. Multiplex PCR with BIOMED2 TRB-A/B primer pools amplified TRB rearrangements. A single record per CDR3 protein comes from TCRdb applying MiXCR to the multiplex PCR reads. This table holds over 5,500 distinct CDR3 sequences, roughly 30% found once. The sample was blood. The receptors derive from a human donor with active COVID-19.

This clonotype showed up just a few times. This chain uses TRBV20-1 with TRBJ2-5; TRBD1 agrees at 7 bases. Germline V gene lookup returns CDR1 DFQATT and CDR2 SNEGSKA (reference sequence). This CDR3 contains 14 residues. The J segment lost 5 bases and the V segment lost 5 bases, leaving 11 bases of the junction unmatched. CDR3 sequence: CSASLDRVGETQYF. The CDR3 region has the DNA TGCAGTGCTTCACTCGACAGGGTCGGTGAGACCCAGTACTTC.

The chain combines TRBV11-2 with TRBJ2-1, with 8 nucleotides matching TRBD1. Germline CDR1 is SGHAT and CDR2 is FQNNGV. The CDR3 runs 15 residues. J lost 7 bases, V lost 10 bases, and 15 bases had no gene match. CDR3 region: CATEDRAAGRNEQFF. The CDR3 nucleotides are TGTGCCACTGAGGACAGGGCGGCTGGGAGGAATGAGCAGTTCTTC.

This clonotype ranks as medium-sized. For the CDR3, the DNA is TGTGCCAGTAGTCCCGGGACGCCGAGCACAGATACGCAGTATTTT. It specifies CASSPGTPSTDTQYF. This rearrangement joins TRBV19 to TRBJ2-3, with D perhaps assigned TRBD1 or TRBD2 (5 bases each). Germline V gene sequence: CDR1 LNHDA, CDR2 SQIVND (reference sequence). The CDR3 sequence is 15 residues long. V lost 5 bases, J lost 0 bases, and 12 bases lay in between.

The sample holds a few counts of this clonotype. The chain is built from TRBV5-1 and TRBJ2-7, with 11 nucleotides matching TRBD2. The CDR3 runs to 15 residues. Germline CDR1 reads SGHRS; CDR2 reads YFSETQ. V gave up 4 bases and J gave up 3 bases; unmatched junction bases: 6. CDR3 in amino acids: CASSDVLAGGYEQYF. DNA for the CDR3: TGCGCCAGCAGCGACGTGCTAGCGGGGGGCTACGAGCAGTACTTC.

This clonotype was observed a single time. The chain links TRBV20-1 to TRBJ1-5; unclear D gene. The V and J ends lost 5 bases and 7 bases respectively, with 15 bases between them. Looked up from germline, CDR1 is DFQATT and CDR2 is SNEGSKA (reference sequence). This CDR3 is built from 13 residues. The CDR3 nucleotides are TGCAGTGCTTTCGACGGTATGGACCAGCCCCAGCATTTT. Its translation is CSAFDGMDQPQHF.